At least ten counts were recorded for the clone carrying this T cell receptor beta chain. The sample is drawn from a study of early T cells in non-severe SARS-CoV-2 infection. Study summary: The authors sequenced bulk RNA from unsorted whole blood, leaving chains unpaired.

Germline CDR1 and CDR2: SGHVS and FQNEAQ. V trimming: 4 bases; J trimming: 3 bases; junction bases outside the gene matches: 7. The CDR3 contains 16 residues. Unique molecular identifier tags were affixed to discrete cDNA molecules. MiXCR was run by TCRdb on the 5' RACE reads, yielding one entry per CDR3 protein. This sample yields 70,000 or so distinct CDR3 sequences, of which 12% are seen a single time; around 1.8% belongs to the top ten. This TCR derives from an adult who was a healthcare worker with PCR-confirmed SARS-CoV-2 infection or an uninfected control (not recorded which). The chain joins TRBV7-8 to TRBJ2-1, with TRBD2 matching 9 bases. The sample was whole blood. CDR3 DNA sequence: TGTGCCAGCAGCTGGGGGAGCGGGGGGAACTACAATGAGCAGTTCTTC. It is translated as CASSWGSGGNYNEQFF.